Below are 10 T cell receptor beta chains sequenced from a single sample in a study of regulatory T cells in long-lasting Graves disease. Time point of the sample: newly diagnosed GD, antithyroid drugs for less than 3 months. The TCR library was prepared using RNA isolated from PBMCs. Arm-PCR of CDR3 regions and iRepertoire HTBI primers were used to build TCR beta libraries. TCRdb re-derived calls from the multiplex PCR reads in MiXCR, one entry per CDR3 protein. The sample gives 360,000 or so distinct CDR3 sequences, 16% of which show up once; 20% to 25% is in the top ten. This same sample was also part of a study on T cells in Graves' hyperthyroidism and ophthalmopathy.

The sample here was peripheral blood mononuclear cells (PBMCs), taken at new diagnosis, from a patient treated with antithyroid drugs. The receptor set was obtained from a woman aged 18-29 years with Graves disease.

As for this clonotype: A much larger clone sits a single nucleotide away, making a read error possible. This rearrangement joins TRBV7-9 to TRBJ2-4; 7 bases are shared with TRBD1. The germline V gene has CDR1 SEHNR and CDR2 FQNEAQ (reference sequence). CDR3 length: 15 amino acids. The CDR3 reads CASSYNRGPKSIQYF. DNA for the CDR3: TGTGCCAGCAGCTACAACAGGGGCCCCAAAAGCATTCAGTACTTC.

As DNA, the CDR3 is TGTGCCAGCAGCCAAGATGGACTAGCGGGAGTTCTGGGTGACAATGAGCAGTTCTTC. It is translated as CASSQDGLAGVLGDNEQFF. The chain recombines TRBV14 with TRBJ2-1; 13 nucleotides align to TRBD2. Germline V lookup: CDR1 SGHDN, CDR2 FVKESK. The CDR3 contains 19 residues. Unmatched junction bases numbered 10, after V lost 0 bases and J lost 5 bases.

This clonotype was counted ten times or more. This chain links TRBV11-2 with TRBJ2-3; TRBD2 aligns across 13 bases. Trimming at V came to 5 bases and at J to 3 bases, leaving 5 bases not matched to a gene. The CDR3 totals 16 residues. CDR1 is SGHAT, CDR2 FQNNGV, per germline. The DNA of the CDR3 is TGTGCCAGCAGCACTCGACTAGCGGGGGGAACAGATACGCAGTATTTT. As protein: CASSTRLAGGTDTQYF.

The gene calls are TRBV10-3 and TRBJ1-6; perhaps TRBD1 as D (5 bases). The V and J ends lost 0 bases and 9 bases respectively, with 9 bases between them. The CDR3 extends over 14 amino acids. Germline-derived CDR1 and CDR2 are ENHRY and SYGVKD. The CDR3: CAISESAGFSPLHF. The CDR3 DNA follows: TGTGCCATCAGTGAGTCGGCAGGGTTTTCACCCCTCCACTTT.

This clonotype showed up many times. The rearrangement links TRBV7-6 to TRBJ2-2, with TRBD1 as a possible D gene (7 bases). The V and J ends lost 5 bases and 1 base respectively, with 8 bases between them. The CDR3 spans 14 residues. From germline, CDR1 is SGHVS and CDR2 FNYEAQ. CDR3 sequence reads: CASSQGGNTGELFF. The CDR3, as DNA: TGTGCCAGCAGCCAGGGGGGGAACACCGGGGAGCTGTTTTTT. Together with reference TRBV7-6 and TRBJ2-2, the CDR3 gives the full variable domain: GAGVSQSPRYKVTKRGQDVALRCDPISGHVSLYWYRQALGQGPEFLTYFNYEAQQDKSGLPNDRFSAERPEGSISTLTIQRTEQRDSAMYRCASSQGGNTGELFFGEGSRLTVL.

On this clonotype itself: A read error may explain this, as a much larger clone is one base away. DNA for the CDR3: TGTGCCAGCAGCTCGGGGGCCATGAGGGTCAATGAGCAGTTCTTC. Translated: CASSSGAMRVNEQFF. V and J are TRBV5-8 and TRBJ2-1; D might be TRBD1 or TRBD2, each matching 6 bases. Trimming pared 3 bases from V and 6 bases from J, leaving 16 bases between. The CDR3 is made up of 15 amino acids. The germline V gene encodes CDR1 SGHTS and CDR2 YDEGEE. The whole variable domain, remainder taken from reference TRBV5-8 and TRBJ2-1, is EAGVTQSPTHLIKTRGQQATLRCSPISGHTSVYWYQQALGLGLQFLLWYDEGEERNRGNFPPRFSGRQFPNYSSELNVNALELEDSALYLCASSSGAMRVNEQFFGPGTRLTVL.

In its sample, this clonotype was seen many times. This chain connects TRBV3-1 to TRBJ2-1; the match to TRBD2 covers 7 bases. There are 14 residues in the CDR3. V was clipped by 3 bases and J by 9 bases; unmatched bases: 8. Per the germline V gene, CDR1 is LGHDT and CDR2 is YNNKEL (reference sequence). The CDR3 here is CASSHFREVGEQFF. The DNA of the CDR3 is TGTGCCAGCAGCCACTTTCGGGAGGTCGGTGAGCAGTTCTTC.

This clonotype was detected many times. The rearrangement links TRBV30 to TRBJ2-3, with 16 bases that match TRBD2. This CDR3 contains 15 residues. V lost 8 bases and J lost 4; bases outside the gene matches: 6. Germline assignment: CDR1 GTSNPN and CDR2 SVGIG (reference sequence). The CDR3 nucleotides are TGTGCCACCGGGACTAGCGGGGGGGCTTCAGATACGCAGTATTTT. This translates into CATGTSGGASDTQYF.

This clonotype was detected ten times or more. The V call is TRBV11-2, the J call TRBJ1-2; D remains ambiguous. The V gene lost 5 bases and the J gene lost 8 bases, with 27 bases spanning the gap. Per the germline V gene, CDR1 is SGHAT and CDR2 is FQNNGV. The length of the CDR3 is 17 residues. The CDR3 coding sequence is TGTGCCAGCAGCCGAACTTACTGGACCTCGGTCCCTGGGGGCTACACCTTC. It codes for CASSRTYWTSVPGGYTF.

This clonotype was observed at least ten times. V usage is TRBV18 and J usage is TRBJ1-4, with D uncertain. Germline CDR1 and CDR2: KGHSH and LQKENI. CDR3 length: 15 residues. The V and J ends lost 6 bases and 1 base respectively, with 12 bases between them. CDR3 nucleotide sequence: TGTGCCAGCTCGCTCGAATGGAAAACTAATGAAAAACTGTTTTTT. Its translation: CASSLEWKTNEKLFF.